This T cell receptor beta chain was retrieved from a study of beta chain features in type 1 diabetes. Study results and limitations: Type 1 diabetes patients had VDJ junctions that carried fewer insertions and more deletions.

As regards this clone: Its target is unknown.

Expressed TCRB transcripts were sequenced, since all the RNA that had been isolated was reverse transcribed. Profiling relied on immunoSEQ multiplex PCR, and the TCRdb table lists in-frame clones only, not all of them. The sample holds approximately 37,000 clones, approximately 50% seen once. This CDR3 has 13 residues. Trimming at V came to 6 bases and at J to 4 bases, leaving 4 bases not matched to a gene. Germline V CDR1 and CDR2: MNHNY, SVGAGI (reference sequence). The origin of this receptor is a young woman in good health. This sequence joins TRBV6-6 and TRBJ1-1; 8 bases are shared with TRBD1. The material sequenced was central memory CD4+ T cells from blood. CDR3 coding DNA: TGTGCCAGCAGAACGGGACAGGCCACTGAAGCTTTCTTT. Amino acids: CASRTGQATEAFF.